The source of this TCR beta chain is a study of OX40 agonist ivuxolimab in advanced cancers. Study overall: The patients got ivuxolimab, which is an agonistic anti-OX40 (CD134) antibody. Among those enrolled, mean age was 60 years (range about 23 to 80) and approximately 80% were male.

This clone showed up just a few times. Antigen specificity is unknown. Trimming removed 1 base from V and 5 bases from J, with 6 bases in between. The CDR3 sequence is 14 residues long. Germline CDR1 and CDR2: SSHAT and FNYEAQ (reference sequence). Points from the study as a whole: Some of the lowest clonal expansion was seen in partial responders at 0.1-3.0 mg/kg.

Data came from immunoSEQ multiplex PCR; TCRdb stores just in-frame clones and leaves some out. The table has 60,000 to 90,000 clones, about 84% seen once; the top ten hold around 0.45%. This chain links TRBV7-7 with TRBJ1-6; D is unclear. The receptor's source is an adult with an advanced solid tumor such as melanoma, head and neck, liver or kidney cancer. This material consisted of CD4+ or CD8+ T cells sorted from blood, taken in a trial of the OX40 agonist ivuxolimab. This CDR3 reads CASSLGRNNSPLHF. DNA of the CDR3: TGTGCCAGCAGCTTAGGTCGGAATAATTCACCCCTCCACTTT.